The clone carrying this T cell receptor beta chain was seen a single time. These data are taken from a study of blood T cell repertoires in COVID-19. Background on the study: Sites across the United States, Italy and Spain contributed samples from acute and convalescent COVID-19. Nucleic acid was either cDNA or gDNA, and it came from T cells, B-cell-depleted T cells, or PBMCs.

The CDR3 has 14 amino acids. Germline V gene sequence: CDR1 LGHNA, CDR2 YSLEER. V gave up 0 bases and J gave up 6 bases, with 10 bases separating them. Sequencing was performed with immunoSEQ multiplex PCR; in TCRdb, only in-frame clones are kept and a portion is missing. This table holds approximately 670,000 clones, 80% to 90% found once. The origin of this receptor is a woman aged 18 to 35 with acute or convalescent COVID-19. This rearrangement joins TRBV4-3 to TRBJ2-3; TRBD1 is a possible D gene (5 bases). Sequencing was done on a sample of peripheral blood. The DNA of the CDR3 is TGCGCCAGCAGCCAAGAGTCAGGGCGGGATACGCAGTATTTT. Protein sequence: CASSQESGRDTQYF.